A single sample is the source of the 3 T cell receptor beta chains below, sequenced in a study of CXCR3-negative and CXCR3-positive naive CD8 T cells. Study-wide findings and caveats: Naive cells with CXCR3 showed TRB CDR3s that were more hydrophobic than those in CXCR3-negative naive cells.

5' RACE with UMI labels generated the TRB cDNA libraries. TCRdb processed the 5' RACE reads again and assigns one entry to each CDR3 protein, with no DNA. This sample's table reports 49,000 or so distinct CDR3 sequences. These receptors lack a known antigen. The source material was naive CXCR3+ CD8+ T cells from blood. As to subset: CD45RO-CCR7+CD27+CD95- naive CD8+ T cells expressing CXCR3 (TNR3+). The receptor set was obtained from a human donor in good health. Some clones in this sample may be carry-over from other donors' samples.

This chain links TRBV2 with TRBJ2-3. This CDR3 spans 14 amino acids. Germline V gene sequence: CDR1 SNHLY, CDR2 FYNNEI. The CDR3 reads CASSWYPTTDTQYF.

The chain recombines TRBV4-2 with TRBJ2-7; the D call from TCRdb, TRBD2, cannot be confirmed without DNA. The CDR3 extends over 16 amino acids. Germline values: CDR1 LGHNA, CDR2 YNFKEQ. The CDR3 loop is CASSQDLAGGRYEQYF.

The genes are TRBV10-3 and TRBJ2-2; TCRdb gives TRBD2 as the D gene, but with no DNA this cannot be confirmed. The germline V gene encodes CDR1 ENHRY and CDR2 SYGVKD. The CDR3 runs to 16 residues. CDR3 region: CAISESEGYDTGELFF.